This T cell receptor (beta chain) was found in a study of technical replicates of blood from a few donors. Trimming at V came to 2 bases and at J to 4 bases, leaving 14 bases not matched to a gene. The CDR3 runs 18 residues. The germline V gene encodes CDR1 SGHAT and CDR2 FQNNGV. Generated by immunoSEQ multiplex PCR, the TCRdb table keeps only in-frame clones and is missing some. This table holds about 59,000 clones, about 87% found once. This receptor was identified in a human donor in good health. Some clones in this sample may be carry-over from other donors' samples. Sequencing input: PBMCs. This chain connects TRBV11-2 to TRBJ1-1, with TRBD1 matching over 9 bases. Written as DNA, the CDR3 is TGTGCCAGCAGCTTATTCTTTGGGGGACAGGGTATCACCACTGAAGCTTTCTTT. Amino acid sequence: CASSLFFGGQGITTEAFF.